This T cell receptor (beta chain) was identified during a study of blood T cell repertoires in COVID-19. Study at large: In each case, the material was cDNA or gDNA derived from T cells, B-cell-depleted T cells, or PBMCs.

Under the authors' procedure: Estimation of nucleated cell counts was performed using reference gene primer amplification. The repertoire was sequenced with immunoSEQ multiplex PCR; TCRdb's copy has only in-frame clones and lacks some. The V and J calls and clone size come from that table; D and trimming were worked out from the DNA. In the table there are over 150,000 clones, roughly 88% of which are singletons. On this clone itself: Other nucleotide sequences in the sample specify the same CDR3.

Sequenced input: peripheral blood. This receptor was obtained from a woman aged 60-70 years with acute or convalescent COVID-19.

CDR3 nucleotide sequence: TGTGCCAGTAGTATAGATCTGAATTCACCCCTCCACTTT. Its protein is CASSIDLNSPLHF. The V call is TRBV19, the J call TRBJ1-6; D remains unclear. Trimming left V 0 bases short and J 7 bases short, with 4 bases between. The CDR3 is made up of 13 amino acids. The germline V gene has CDR1 LNHDA and CDR2 SQIVND (reference sequence).